This T cell receptor beta chain was identified in a study of CD8 T cells in Susac syndrome. This clonotype was detected only once. V lost 3 bases, J lost 5 bases, and 7 bases lay in between. Germline V gene data show CDR1 as KGHSH and CDR2 as LQKENI. The CDR3 is 13 amino acids. Controls were healthy donors (matched for age and sex). TEMRA cells were FACS-enriched, unlike CD8+ and CD4+ T cells, which were negatively isolated. Reverse transcription of about 0.5 to 1 ug RNA used random hexamers. By means of immunoSEQ multiplex PCR, TCR beta CDR3 spanning 54 Vbeta and 13 Jbeta underwent amplification. TCRdb recomputed calls from the immunoSEQ multiplex PCR reads with MiXCR, one row per CDR3 protein. The sample has more than 95,000 distinct CDR3 sequences; around 94% are singletons.

This chain connects TRBV18 to TRBJ2-2; no firm D call. The sequence was collected from a human donor in good health. Sequenced input: CD4+ T cells from PBMCs. In DNA form, the CDR3 reads TGTGCCAGCTCACCCAAAATAACCGGGGAGCTGTTTTTT. Encoded protein: CASSPKITGELFF. Based on the CDR3 plus reference TRBV18 and TRBJ2-2, the full variable domain is NAGVMQNPRHLVRRRGQEARLRCSPMKGHSHVYWYRQLPEEGLKFMVYLQKENIIDESGMPKERFSAEFPKEGPSILRIQQVVRGDSAAYFCASSPKITGELFFGEGSRLTVL.